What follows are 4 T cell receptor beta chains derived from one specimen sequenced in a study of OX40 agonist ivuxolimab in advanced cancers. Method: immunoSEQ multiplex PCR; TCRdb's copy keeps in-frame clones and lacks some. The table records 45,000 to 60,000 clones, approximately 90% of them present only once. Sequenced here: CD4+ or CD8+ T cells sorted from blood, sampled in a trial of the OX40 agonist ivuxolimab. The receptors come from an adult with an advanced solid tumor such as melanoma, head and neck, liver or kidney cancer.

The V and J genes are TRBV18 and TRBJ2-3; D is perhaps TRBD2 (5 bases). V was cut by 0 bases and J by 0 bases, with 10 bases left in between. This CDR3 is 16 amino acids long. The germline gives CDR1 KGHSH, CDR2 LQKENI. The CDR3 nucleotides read TGTGCCAGCTCACCACCCAGCGGCAGAAGCACAGATACGCAGTATTTT. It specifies CASSPPSGRSTDTQYF.

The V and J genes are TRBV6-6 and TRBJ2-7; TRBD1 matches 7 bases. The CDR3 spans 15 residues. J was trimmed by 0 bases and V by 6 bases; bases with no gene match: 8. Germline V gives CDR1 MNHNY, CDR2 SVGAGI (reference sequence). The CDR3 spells CASSPTGSGSYEQYF. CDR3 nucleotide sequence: TGTGCCAGCAGCCCGACAGGGTCGGGCTCCTACGAGCAGTACTTC.

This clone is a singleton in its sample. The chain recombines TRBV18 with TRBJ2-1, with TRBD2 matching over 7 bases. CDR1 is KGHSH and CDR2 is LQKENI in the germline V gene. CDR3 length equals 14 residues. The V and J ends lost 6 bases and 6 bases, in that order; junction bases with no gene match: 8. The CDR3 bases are TGTGCCAGCTCTCCAAGAGCGGGGACCAATGAGCAGTTCTTC. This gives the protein CASSPRAGTNEQFF.

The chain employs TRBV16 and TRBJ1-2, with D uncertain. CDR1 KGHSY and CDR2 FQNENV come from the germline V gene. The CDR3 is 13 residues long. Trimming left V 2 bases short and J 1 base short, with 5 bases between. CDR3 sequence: CASSQGGNYGYTF. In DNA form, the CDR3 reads TGTGCCAGCAGCCAAGGCGGTAACTATGGCTACACCTTC.